This T cell receptor beta chain was captured by sequencing in a study of PD-L1 blockade in urothelial cancer. Trimming cost V 0 bases and J 2 bases, with 6 bases left between them. Germline V gene lookup returns CDR1 WNHNN and CDR2 SYGVQD (reference sequence). This CDR3 contains 14 residues. Documented time point: peripheral blood 6 weeks after treatment start. The table came from immunoSEQ multiplex PCR; TCRdb's copy has only in-frame clones and leaves some out. The profile shows roughly 110,000 clones, around 90% of them singletons. The chain is built from TRBV10-1 and TRBJ2-3, with D unclear. The source is a man aged 60-69 years with urothelial cancer. This material consisted of PBMCs, taken around atezolizumab (anti-PD-L1) treatment. This chain's CDR3 is CASSESPSTDTQYF. The CDR3 DNA follows: TGCGCCAGCAGTGAGTCCCCGTCCACAGATACGCAGTATTTT.